The clone carrying this T cell receptor beta chain has only a few counts. The antigen is undetermined. The sample belongs to a study of cytomegalovirus exposure and HLA in healthy donors. About the study: Both the 95 to 150 validation repertoires and the 550 to 750 first-cohort repertoires used the same platform, as reported by a later analysis. Notes on the study in general: Cytomegalovirus-associated status was assigned to around 160 TCR beta chains. As confirmed in vitro, three CMV-associated chains were specific for CMV antigens.

This CDR3 contains 13 residues. CDR1 and CDR2 (germline): MNHEY, SVGAGI. The V and J ends lost 6 bases and 5 bases, in that order; junction bases with no gene match: 7. TCRdb's copy holds only in-frame clones and misses some; the assay was immunoSEQ multiplex PCR. The sample has 150,000 to 200,000 clones; about 88% are singletons. The rearrangement joins TRBV6-5 to TRBJ2-7; 7 bases fit TRBD1. The sample was PBMCs. The sequence was obtained from a woman aged 18-29 years in good health and CMV-seronegative. The CDR3 DNA reads TGTGCCAGCAGACCACCCGACAGGGACGAGCAGTACTTC. It encodes CASRPPDRDEQYF.